This section outlines one T cell receptor beta chain sequence together with its context. Its antigen is not known. This sample was taken from a study of vaccination and CD4 T cells after COVID-19. Germline CDR1 and CDR2: SGHTA and FQGTGA. The junction had 6 bases not matched to a gene; V was cut back by 5 bases and J by 5 bases. This CDR3 region has 14 residues. Sequencing of DNA taken from cultured CD4+ T cells relied on the Oncomine TCR Beta short-read assay. MiXCR, applied by TCRdb to the PCR reads, yields one record per CDR3 protein. The sample includes 15,000 to 20,000 distinct CDR3 sequences, 35% of them seen just once. The treatment denotes: roughly nine-day PBMC culture with coronavirus spike peptide pools or control peptides (ViraFEST assay).

V is TRBV7-3 and J is TRBJ1-1; 9 bases fit TRBD1. The sequenced sample was cultured CD4+ T cells from blood. The source of this sequence is a human donor with COVID-19. CDR3: CASSLTGGGTEAFF. The CDR3 nucleotides are TGTGCCAGCAGCCTTACAGGGGGCGGGACTGAAGCTTTCTTT.